The 13 T cell receptor beta chains in this list originate from one sample, sequenced in a study of response to subunit inactivated influenza vaccine. TCRdb re-analysed the RT-PCR reads in MiXCR, keeping a single row per CDR3 protein. Of about 480,000 distinct CDR3 sequences in the sample, 13% were seen once. Sequences were derived from PBMCs from blood, sampled about 40 days after vaccination. Receptors were obtained from a man between 45 and 60 years old who received an inactivated influenza vaccine.

The table lists this clonotype with a few counts. This chain uses TRBV5-1 with TRBJ1-2; 7 nucleotides match TRBD1. This CDR3 has 14 residues. The V and J ends lost 5 bases and 8 bases, in that order; junction bases with no gene match: 12. Germline CDR1 SGHRS, CDR2 YFSETQ. For the CDR3, the DNA is TGCGCCAGCAGTGAACAGCAGGGGGTCTCGGGCTACACCTTC. Protein sequence: CASSEQQGVSGYTF. Variable domain in full (rest from reference TRBV5-1 and TRBJ1-2): KAGVTQTPRYLIKTRGQQVTLSCSPISGHRSVSWYQQTPGQGLQFLFEYFSETQRNKGNFPGRFSGRQFSNSRSEMNVSTLELGDSALYLCASSEQQGVSGYTFGSGTRLTVV.

Many counts were recorded for this clonotype. This chain links TRBV15 with TRBJ1-6, with D maybe TRBD1 (5 bases). V gave up 5 bases and J gave up 7 bases, with 12 bases separating them. Germline loops: CDR1 LNHNV, CDR2 YYDKDF (reference sequence). The CDR3 length is 14 residues. In nucleotides, the CDR3 is TGTGCCACCAGCTCCCAGACAGAAAATTCACCCCTCCACTTT. Translation gives CATSSQTENSPLHF.

The chain is built from TRBV4-2 and TRBJ2-7; 9 bases line up with TRBD2. This CDR3 has 15 residues. Trimming at V came to 0 bases and at J to 6 bases, leaving 6 bases not matched to a gene. Germline CDR1 and CDR2: LGHNA and YNFKEQ. The CDR3 region has the DNA TGTGCCAGCAGCCAAGATCCGGGACTAGCAGGCGAGCAGTACTTC. Translating gives CASSQDPGLAGEQYF.

In this sample, this clonotype turned up many times. The chain has TRBV29-1 and TRBJ1-2; tentative D call: TRBD1 (5 bases). V gave up 6 bases and J gave up 0 bases, with 14 bases separating them. The CDR3 totals 14 residues. The germline V gene encodes CDR1 SQVTM and CDR2 ANQGSEA. Here the CDR3 DNA reads TGCAGCGTAGGGACCGTACCCTCTAACTATGGCTACACCTTC. Its translation: CSVGTVPSNYGYTF.

V and J are TRBV18 and TRBJ2-5; D is tentatively TRBD1 or TRBD2 (5 bases each). There are 14 residues in the CDR3. Germline CDR1 KGHSH, CDR2 LQKENI. V lost 2 bases and J 4 bases, leaving 11 bases between the germline ends. CDR3: CASSPRGAVETQYF. In DNA form, the CDR3 reads TGTGCCAGCTCACCAAGGGGAGCCGTAGAGACCCAGTACTTC.

This clonotype was detected a few times. The chain joins TRBV3-1 to TRBJ2-7; D is perhaps TRBD2 (6 bases). With 6 bases removed from V and 7 bases from J, the gap between germline ends came to 10 bases. CDR1 is LGHDT, CDR2 YNNKEL, per germline (reference sequence). The length of the CDR3 is 11 residues. CDR3: CASRGAGEQYF. CDR3 nucleotides: TGTGCCAGCAGAGGGGCGGGGGAGCAGTACTTC.

The chain couples TRBV5-6 to TRBJ2-7, with 9 bases lining up with TRBD1. The CDR3 is 15 residues long. The germline gives CDR1 SGHDT, CDR2 YYEEEE. V was pared by 5 bases and J by 3 bases, with 9 bases of the junction left unmatched. The CDR3 DNA sequence: TGTGCCAGCAGTTCCACAGGGGGCGTCCGCTACGAGCAGTACTTC. Its translation is CASSSTGGVRYEQYF. The variable domain in full, with the rest retrieved from reference TRBV5-6 and TRBJ2-7, is DAGVTQSPTHLIKTRGQQVTLRCSPKSGHDTVSWYQQALGQGPQFIFQYYEEEERQRGNFPDRFSGHQFPNYSSELNVNALLLGDSALYLCASSSTGGVRYEQYFGPGTRLTVT.

The chain uses TRBV4-3 and TRBJ2-1; TRBD2 agrees at 12 bases. V gave up 1 base and J gave up 4 bases; unmatched junction bases: 5. This CDR3 comprises 17 residues. CDR1 and CDR2 (germline): LGHNA, YSLEER. CDR3 residues: CASSQGLAGGAYNEQFF. The CDR3 DNA is TGCGCCAGCAGCCAAGGGCTAGCGGGGGGGGCGTACAATGAGCAGTTCTTC.

The V and J genes are TRBV29-1 and TRBJ2-3; the D gene is possibly TRBD2 (6 bases). The germline CDR1 and CDR2 sequences are SQVTM and ANQGSEA. CDR3 length equals 14 residues. V lost 6 bases to trimming and J lost 1 base, with 14 bases between them. The CDR3 coding sequence is TGCAGCGTCGGTGGAGGGTATGGCACAGATACGCAGTATTTT. Amino acid sequence: CSVGGGYGTDTQYF.

CDR3 DNA sequence: TGCAGCGTTGAAGTCGGGGAGGACGAGCAGTACTTC. It codes for CSVEVGEDEQYF. This chain uses TRBV29-1 with TRBJ2-7; D might be TRBD2 (6 bases). Trimming shortened V by 1 base and J by 5 bases, and 9 bases separated the two germline ends. There are 12 residues in the CDR3. The germline V gene has CDR1 SQVTM and CDR2 ANQGSEA.

This clonotype was counted between two and nine times. V is TRBV29-1 and J is TRBJ2-1; tentatively, D is TRBD2 (6 bases). This CDR3 has 13 residues. Trimming removed 7 bases from V and 4 bases from J, with 14 bases in between. Germline CDR1 reads SQVTM; CDR2 reads ANQGSEA. The CDR3 DNA is TGCAGCGCCCGGGGACTTTTGTACAATGAGCAGTTCTTC. Translated: CSARGLLYNEQFF.

The chain couples TRBV3-2 to TRBJ1-5. TRBV3-2 corresponds to a pseudogene. This CDR3 is built from 15 residues. The CDR3 loop reads CASTSGPGLNQPQHF. CDR3 nucleotides: TGTGCCTCCACCTCTGGGCCGGGGCTCAATCAGCCCCAGCATTTT.

This clonotype was counted a few times. The rearrangement links TRBV21-1 to TRBJ2-4; the table's D call, TRBD2, has no DNA check behind it. TRBV21-1 corresponds to a pseudogene. This CDR3 is 12 amino acids long. The CDR3 nucleotides are TGTGCCAGCAGCAAATCTAGCGGGAGCCGCTACTTC. The encoded protein is CASSKSSGSRYF.